A single sample is the source of the 12 T cell receptor beta chains below, sequenced in a study of T cells in Graves' hyperthyroidism and ophthalmopathy. TCR beta CDR3 regions were amplified from RNA. An initial round of RT-PCR targeting the TCR CDR3 relied on the HTBI primer set. TCRdb ran MiXCR on the multiplex PCR reads and lists one entry per CDR3 protein. The sample holds a few hundred thousand distinct CDR3 sequences, around a fifth seen once. The specimen sequenced was blood. These receptors all stem from a woman aged 70-85 years with Graves' ophthalmopathy.

This clonotype was observed a few times. The chain carries TRBV28 and TRBJ1-3; the match to TRBD1 covers 7 bases. The CDR3 totals 14 residues. Germline assignment: CDR1 MDHEN and CDR2 SYDVKM. V lost 6 bases to trimming and J lost 4 bases; unmatched junction nucleotides: 6. CDR3 in amino acids: CASSPPGQGNTIYF. CDR3 DNA: TGTGCCAGCAGCCCCCCGGGACAGGGAAACACCATATATTTT.

This clonotype showed up just a few times. The chain is built from TRBV24-1 and TRBJ2-7; 9 positions match TRBD1. After removal of 3 bases from V and 3 bases from J, the junction contained 2 bases not matched to a gene. The CDR3 loop spans 14 amino acids. The V gene's germline CDR1 is KGHDR and CDR2 SFDVKD. The CDR3 DNA reads TGTGCCACCAGTGATGCGGGACAGGGCTACGAGCAGTACTTC. Amino acids: CATSDAGQGYEQYF.

V usage is TRBV9 and J usage is TRBJ2-7, with D hard to call. There are 14 residues in the CDR3. The germline gives CDR1 SGDLS, CDR2 YYNGEE. Trimming cost V 0 bases and J 0 bases, with 7 bases left between them. The CDR3 nucleotides read TGTGCCAGCAGCGTAGCGGCAGACTCCTACGAGCAGTACTTC. Translating gives CASSVAADSYEQYF.

This clonotype appeared a few times. The chain links TRBV6-1 to TRBJ1-1; 9 nucleotides align to TRBD1. Germline CDR1 MNHNS, CDR2 SASEGT. The J segment lost 1 base and the V segment lost 6 bases, leaving 3 bases of the junction unmatched. The CDR3 loop spans 14 amino acids. The CDR3 region has the DNA TGTGCCAGCAGAGGGACAGGGCCGAACACTGAAGCTTTCTTT. Translating it yields CASRGTGPNTEAFF.

V gene TRBV6-1 combines with J gene TRBJ1-6; 8 nucleotides line up with TRBD1. Germline V CDR1 and CDR2: MNHNS, SASEGT. The CDR3 runs 16 residues. V lost 4 bases, J lost 0 bases, and 2 bases stayed unmatched. This CDR3 is CASSGQGSSYNSPLHF. In DNA form, the CDR3 reads TGTGCCAGCAGTGGACAGGGGAGCTCCTATAATTCACCCCTCCACTTT.

J is TRBJ2-1 and V is TRBV3-1; D is unclear. V was pared by 5 bases and J by 4 bases, with 15 bases between. Germline V CDR1 and CDR2: LGHDT, YNNKEL (reference sequence). CDR3 length: 15 residues. CDR3 nucleotide sequence: TGTGCCAGCAGCACTCAGTGGTCAGAGTACAATGAGCAGTTCTTC. It translates to CASSTQWSEYNEQFF.

This clonotype has only a few counts. The rearrangement uses TRBV20-1 and TRBJ1-1; the D is unclear. CDR3 size: 17 residues. CDR1 DFQATT and CDR2 SNEGSKA come from the germline V gene (reference sequence). The V gene lost 0 bases and the J gene lost 4 bases, with 21 bases spanning the gap. CDR3 DNA sequence: TGCAGTGCTAGAGATTTGGGAACCCTAGAATTTGGCACTGAAGCTTTCTTT. Amino acids: CSARDLGTLEFGTEAFF.

This clonotype was detected many times. The gene calls are TRBV20-1 and TRBJ2-7; 7 bases line up with TRBD1. The CDR3 is 13 amino acids. V shed 3 bases, J shed 9 bases, and the junction held 11 bases outside the gene matches. CDR1 and CDR2 from the germline V gene are DFQATT and SNEGSKA (reference sequence). The DNA of the CDR3 is TGCAGTGCTAGGGACTGGGACAGCCCATGGCAGTACTTC. Its protein is CSARDWDSPWQYF.

V gene TRBV10-2 combines with J gene TRBJ1-2; 9 positions agree with TRBD1. V lost 6 bases to trimming and J lost 2 bases; unmatched junction nucleotides: 7. The CDR3 extends over 15 amino acids. Germline V gives CDR1 WSHSY, CDR2 SAAADI. The CDR3 DNA is TGCGCCAGCAGCCTGGGACAGGGACAAAACTATGGCTACACCTTC. Translated, it gives CASSLGQGQNYGYTF.

This clonotype came up a few times. The chain links TRBV20-1 to TRBJ1-2; 11 bases line up with TRBD1. The CDR3 runs to 14 residues. V gave up 4 bases and J gave up 6 bases; unmatched junction bases: 7. CDR1 and CDR2 from the germline V gene are DFQATT and SNEGSKA (reference sequence). The CDR3 loop is CSAKPWGQGDGYTF. The CDR3 DNA reads TGCAGTGCTAAACCCTGGGGACAGGGGGATGGCTACACCTTC.

Only a few counts were recorded for this clonotype. The chain has TRBV11-2 and TRBJ2-7; D not resolved. The germline V gene has CDR1 SGHAT and CDR2 FQNNGV. This CDR3 comprises 16 residues. With 4 bases removed from V and 6 bases from J, the gap between germline ends came to 22 bases. CDR3: CASSSAGTFGPSEQYF. CDR3 in DNA: TGTGCCAGCAGCTCCGCAGGAACCTTCGGTCCCAGCGAGCAGTACTTC.

This clonotype has just a few counts. The gene calls are TRBV7-2 and TRBJ2-5, with TRBD2 identical over 14 bases. The CDR3 sequence is 17 residues long. Germline V gene sequence: CDR1 SGHTA, CDR2 FQGNSA. V dropped 3 bases and J dropped 4; count of bases not matched to a gene: 7. The DNA for the CDR3 is TGTGCCAGCAGCTTCGGACTAGCGGGAGGCCAGGGAGAGACCCAGTACTTC. Amino acid sequence: CASSFGLAGGQGETQYF.